These 20 T cell receptor beta chains share one sample of origin, sequenced in a study of blood T cell repertoires in COVID-19. Only in-frame clones appear in the TCRdb table, and some are missing; sequencing was by immunoSEQ multiplex PCR. The sample holds around 260,000 clones, approximately 92% seen once. Sequenced input: peripheral blood. The receptor set was obtained from a young adult with COVID-19, enrolled during active disease.

V usage is TRBV2 and J usage is TRBJ1-4; 8 bases match TRBD1. The CDR3 loop spans 10 amino acids. V gave up 8 bases and J gave up 13 bases; unmatched junction bases: 3. Per germline, CDR1 SNHLY and CDR2 FYNNEI. The CDR3 spells CASGGTGLFF. DNA of the CDR3: TGTGCCAGCGGAGGGACAGGACTGTTTTTT.

This clone turned up a few times. The chain links TRBV4-1 to TRBJ2-5; D is uncertain. Trimming cost V 0 bases and J 2 bases, with 10 bases left between them. This CDR3 is built from 15 residues. The germline V gene encodes CDR1 MGHRA and CDR2 YSYEKL. CDR3 residues: CASSQERTVQETQYF. In DNA, the CDR3 is TGCGCCAGCAGCCAAGAAAGAACAGTGCAAGAGACCCAGTACTTC.

The V gene is TRBV7-2, the J gene TRBJ2-3; 7 bases match TRBD1. CDR3 length equals 15 residues. The germline gives CDR1 SGHTA, CDR2 FQGNSA. Trimming cost V 5 bases and J 7 bases; bases outside gene matches: 12. In nucleotides, the CDR3 is TGTGCCAGCAGCCGGAGACAGGGCGGGCTAAATACGCAGTATTTT. It encodes CASSRRQGGLNTQYF. Using reference TRBV7-2 and TRBJ2-3 for the parts outside the CDR3, the full variable domain is GAGVSQSPSNKVTEKGKDVELRCDPISGHTALYWYRQSLGQGLEFLIYFQGNSAPDKSGLPSDRFSAERTGGSVSTLTIQRTQQEDSAVYLCASSRRQGGLNTQYFGPGTRLTVL.

The rearrangement uses TRBV11-3 and TRBJ2-1, with 9 nucleotides matching TRBD1. The CDR3 length is 17 residues. CDR1 and CDR2 (germline): SGHNT, YENEEA. The J segment lost 6 bases and the V segment lost 2 bases, leaving 11 bases of the junction unmatched. The CDR3 reads CASSLRAPGQGSNEQFF. DNA for the CDR3: TGTGCCAGCAGCTTAAGGGCCCCGGGACAGGGAAGCAATGAGCAGTTCTTC.

This chain connects TRBV9 to TRBJ2-5, with D possibly matching TRBD2 (5 bases). The CDR3 is made up of 15 amino acids. CDR1 is SGDLS and CDR2 is YYNGEE in the germline V gene. V gave up 0 bases and J gave up 5 bases, with 14 bases separating them. CDR3 coding DNA: TGTGCCAGCAGCGTAGTTTCTTTGCGGGTTGAGACCCAGTACTTC. It codes for CASSVVSLRVETQYF. Drawing the rest from reference TRBV9 and TRBJ2-5, the complete variable domain is DSGVTQTPKHLITATGQRVTLRCSPRSGDLSVYWYQQSLDQGLQFLIQYYNGEERAKGNILERFSAQQFPDLHSELNLSSLELGDSALYFCASSVVSLRVETQYFGPGTRLLVL.

The chain recombines TRBV24-1 with TRBJ2-5; 13 positions agree with TRBD2. This CDR3 spans 19 amino acids. With 1 base clipped from V and 5 bases from J, the junction kept 12 bases outside the gene matches. Germline CDR1 and CDR2: KGHDR and SFDVKD. The CDR3 sequence is CATSDFALGLAGESETQYF. In DNA form, the CDR3 reads TGTGCCACCAGTGATTTCGCACTAGGACTAGCGGGAGAATCTGAGACCCAGTACTTC.

The chain carries TRBV6-5 and TRBJ1-2; unclear D gene. CDR3 length equals 16 residues. V shed 0 bases and J shed 4 bases, with 15 bases lying between them. Per germline, CDR1 MNHEY and CDR2 SVGAGI. CDR3 protein: CASSYSPRSGAYGYTF. CDR3 bases: TGTGCCAGCAGTTACTCTCCTCGATCGGGAGCCTATGGCTACACCTTC.

V is TRBV6-5 and J is TRBJ1-2, with 10 bases that match TRBD1. Trimming cost V 11 bases and J 3 bases; bases outside gene matches: 6. The germline V gene has CDR1 MNHEY and CDR2 SVGAGI. The CDR3 has 13 amino acids. The CDR3 DNA follows: TGTGCCGGGGGACAGGGGTTGCACTATGGCTACACCTTC. Its translation is CAGGQGLHYGYTF.

This clone appeared a single time. The chain recombines TRBV7-8 with TRBJ2-5; TRBD1 matches 10 bases. Trimming took 1 base from V and 4 from J; bases not matched to a gene: 6. Per the germline V gene, CDR1 is SGHVS and CDR2 is FQNEAQ. This CDR3 region has 16 residues. The CDR3: CASSLEAGTGAETQYF. CDR3 DNA sequence: TGTGCCAGCAGCTTAGAAGCCGGGACAGGGGCAGAGACCCAGTACTTC.

The chain joins TRBV27 to TRBJ2-1; TRBD2 matches 8 bases. The CDR3 extends over 15 amino acids. Germline CDR1 is MNHEY and CDR2 is SMNVEV (reference sequence). V shed 5 bases, J shed 5 bases, and the junction held 8 bases outside the gene matches. CDR3 sequence (DNA): TGTGCCAGCAGTAAGTTGGCGGGAGGAAACAATGAGCAGTTCTTC. This gives the protein CASSKLAGGNNEQFF.

This chain uses TRBV5-4 with TRBJ2-5; D might be TRBD2 (6 bases). Germline V CDR1 and CDR2: SGHNT, YYREEE (reference sequence). This CDR3 comprises 12 residues. Deletions cut 6 bases from V and 3 bases from J, with 9 bases between. The CDR3 region is CASKGLEETQYF. In DNA, the CDR3 is TGTGCCAGCAAGGGACTGGAAGAGACCCAGTACTTC.

This chain joins TRBV2 and TRBJ1-1; D is unclear. Trimming cost V 0 bases and J 0 bases, with 8 bases left between them. The germline V gene has CDR1 SNHLY and CDR2 FYNNEI. There are 15 residues in the CDR3. CDR3 residues: CASSEAGPVNTEAFF. The DNA of the CDR3 is TGTGCCAGCAGTGAAGCTGGCCCAGTGAACACTGAAGCTTTCTTT.

V is TRBV5-1 and J is TRBJ1-3; 10 bases fit TRBD1. CDR3 length: 16 residues. Trimming removed 0 bases from V and 4 bases from J; junction bases left unmatched: 4. Per germline, CDR1 SGHRS and CDR2 YFSETQ. For the CDR3, the DNA is TGCGCCAGCAGCTTGGCGGGACAGGGGAGCGGAAACACCATATATTTT. Residues: CASSLAGQGSGNTIYF.

The J gene is TRBJ2-1, the V gene TRBV28, with TRBD2 matching 8 bases. V was pared by 4 bases and J by 6 bases, with 11 bases of the junction left unmatched. The CDR3 has 16 amino acids. The V gene's germline CDR1 is MDHEN and CDR2 SYDVKM. The CDR3 is CASSSILAAQSNEQFF. The CDR3 DNA reads TGTGCCAGCAGTTCAATACTAGCGGCCCAATCCAATGAGCAGTTCTTC.

The chain has TRBV21-1 and TRBJ2-3; TRBD2, the D gene given by the table, was not confirmed from the DNA. TRBV21-1 constitutes a pseudogene. The CDR3 is 16 amino acids. CDR3 residues: CASSRFRPYPYGTQYF. DNA of the CDR3: TGTGCCAGCAGCAGGTTCCGTCCCTACCCTTATGGTACGCAGTATTTT.

The chain employs TRBV10-2 and TRBJ2-5; 8 bases agree with TRBD2. V trimming: 2 bases; J trimming: 5 bases; junction bases outside the gene matches: 4. The CDR3 spans 14 residues. The germline CDR1 and CDR2 sequences are WSHSY and SAAADI. The CDR3 coding sequence is TGCGCCAGCAGTGAGGGAGCGGGAGTGGAGACCCAGTACTTC. It specifies CASSEGAGVETQYF.

The V and J genes are TRBV4-1 and TRBJ1-6; 7 nucleotides line up with TRBD1. This CDR3 is built from 15 residues. Per germline, CDR1 MGHRA and CDR2 YSYEKL. V lost 4 bases and J lost 8; bases outside the gene matches: 8. DNA for the CDR3: TGCGCCAGCAGCCCCTGGACAGGTAGCGATTCACCCCTCCACTTT. This sequence encodes CASSPWTGSDSPLHF.

CDR3 DNA sequence: TGTGCCAGCAGTTCATCAATCGGACAGTCCTCCTACGAGCAGTACTTC. Protein product: CASSSSIGQSSYEQYF. The chain carries TRBV6-6 and TRBJ2-7; D may be TRBD1 (6 bases). This CDR3 region has 16 residues. V lost 4 bases, J lost 0 bases, and 16 bases lay in between. The germline gives CDR1 MNHNY, CDR2 SVGAGI (reference sequence).

The CDR3 here is CATSSGTGNEKLFF. The CDR3 region has the DNA TGTGCCACCAGCAGTGGAACAGGGAATGAAAAACTGTTTTTT. This chain uses TRBV15 with TRBJ1-4; D possibly corresponds to TRBD1 (6 bases). V lost 3 bases, J lost 5 bases, and 10 bases lay in between. The CDR3 runs to 14 residues. Germline lookup yields CDR1 LNHNV and CDR2 YYDKDF (reference sequence).

The chain is built from TRBV27 and TRBJ2-3; TRBD2 matches 13 bases. The CDR3 consists of 16 residues. V shed 5 bases, J shed 4 bases, and the junction held 6 bases outside the gene matches. Germline-derived CDR1 and CDR2 are MNHEY and SMNVEV (reference sequence). CDR3 sequence reads: CASSPQGLAGSDTQYF. Written as DNA, the CDR3 is TGTGCCAGCAGTCCCCAGGGACTAGCGGGATCAGATACGCAGTATTTT.